The 5 T cell receptor beta chains below all came from one sample that was sequenced in a study of molecular identifiers for immune sequencing clone quantification. TCRdb called the PCR reads again in MiXCR, with one record for every CDR3 protein. The table lists some 590,000 distinct CDR3 sequences, approximately 24% of them singletons. Sequencing used naive CD8+ T cells from blood, with Jurkat cell RNA spiked in. Subset meaning: FACS-sorted CD8+CD4-CCR7+CD45RA+ naive T cells. The origin of the receptors is a human donor in good health. Some libraries in this study had Jurkat cell RNA spiked in.

The chain employs TRBV20-1 and TRBJ2-3, with 8 bases aligning to TRBD1. The J segment lost 5 bases and the V segment lost 3 bases, leaving 10 bases of the junction unmatched. The germline V gene encodes CDR1 DFQATT and CDR2 SNEGSKA (reference sequence). The CDR3 runs 15 residues. DNA of the CDR3: TGCAGTGCTAGTCGGGACGGACAGGGTGGAGATACGCAGTATTTT. Translated, it gives CSASRDGQGGDTQYF.

This clonotype has a count of ten or more. The V call is TRBV2, the J call TRBJ2-7; 7 bases fit TRBD2. The germline V gene encodes CDR1 SNHLY and CDR2 FYNNEI. CDR3 length: 16 amino acids. The junction had 8 bases not matched to a gene; V was cut back by 3 bases and J by 0 bases. CDR3 loop: CASSDTHWTSSYEQYF. The CDR3 nucleotides read TGTGCCAGCAGTGATACCCACTGGACTAGCTCCTACGAGCAGTACTTC. Based on the CDR3 plus reference TRBV2 and TRBJ2-7, the full variable domain is EPEVTQTPSHQVTQMGQEVILRCVPISNHLYFYWYRQILGQKVEFLVSFYNNEISEKSEIFDDQFSVERPDGSNFTLKIRSTKLEDSAMYFCASSDTHWTSSYEQYFGPGTRLTVT.

This clonotype was seen more than once but under ten times. The chain links TRBV7-2 to TRBJ1-1; the D is unclear. V gave up 2 bases and J gave up 0 bases, with 10 bases separating them. This CDR3 has 15 amino acids. CDR1 is SGHTA, CDR2 FQGNSA, per germline. The CDR3 DNA reads as TGTGCCAGCAGCTTATTGGCACAGATGAACACTGAAGCTTTCTTT. Translation: CASSLLAQMNTEAFF. Full variable domain (rest looked up from reference TRBV7-2 and TRBJ1-1): GAGVSQSPSNKVTEKGKDVELRCDPISGHTALYWYRQSLGQGLEFLIYFQGNSAPDKSGLPSDRFSAERTGGSVSTLTIQRTQQEDSAVYLCASSLLAQMNTEAFFGQGTRLTVV.

In its sample, this clonotype was seen many times. The chain carries TRBV7-6 and TRBJ2-6; 10 nucleotides align to TRBD1. This CDR3 contains 20 residues. Germline CDR1 reads SGHVS; CDR2 reads FNYEAQ. The junction had 8 bases not matched to a gene; V was cut back by 0 bases and J by 0 bases. The CDR3, as DNA: TGTGCCAGCAGCTTAGCGGCGGGACAGGGGATTATCTCTGGGGCCAACGTCCTGACTTTC. It codes for CASSLAAGQGIISGANVLTF.

A few counts support this clonotype. The junction departs from germline at one end; a sequencing error may be responsible. The chain has TRBV7-3 and TRBJ1-1; 8 nucleotides align to TRBD1. CDR1 SGHTA and CDR2 FQGTGA come from the germline V gene. The CDR3 spans 14 residues. The CDR3 region is CARSLTGGGTEAFF. CDR3 in DNA: TGTGCCCGCAGCTTAACAGGGGGGGGGACTGAAGCTTTCTTT.